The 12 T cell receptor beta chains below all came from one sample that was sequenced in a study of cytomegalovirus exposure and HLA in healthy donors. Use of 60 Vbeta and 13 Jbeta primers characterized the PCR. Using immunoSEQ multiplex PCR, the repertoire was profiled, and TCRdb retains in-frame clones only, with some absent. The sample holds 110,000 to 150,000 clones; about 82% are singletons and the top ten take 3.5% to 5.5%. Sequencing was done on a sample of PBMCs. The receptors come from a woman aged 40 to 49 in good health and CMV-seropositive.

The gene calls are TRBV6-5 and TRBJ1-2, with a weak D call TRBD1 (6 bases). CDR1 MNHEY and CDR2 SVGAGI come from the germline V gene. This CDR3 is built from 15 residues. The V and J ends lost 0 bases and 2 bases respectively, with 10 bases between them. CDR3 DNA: TGTGCCAGCAGTTACTCCCGACAGGCCAACTATGGCTACACCTTC. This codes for CASSYSRQANYGYTF.

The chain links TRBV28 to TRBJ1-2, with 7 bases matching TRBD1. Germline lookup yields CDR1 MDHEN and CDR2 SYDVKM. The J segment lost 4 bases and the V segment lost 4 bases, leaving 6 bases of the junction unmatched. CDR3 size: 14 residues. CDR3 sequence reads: CASSSIGGGYGYTF. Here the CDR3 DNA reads TGTGCCAGCAGTTCCATAGGGGGCGGCTATGGCTACACCTTC.

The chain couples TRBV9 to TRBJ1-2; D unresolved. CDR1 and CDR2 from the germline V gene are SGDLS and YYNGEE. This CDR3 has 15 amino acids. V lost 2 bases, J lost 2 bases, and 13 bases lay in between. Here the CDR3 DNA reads TGTGCCAGCAGCGTTGGAAGCGGGGTGAACTATGGCTACACCTTC. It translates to CASSVGSGVNYGYTF. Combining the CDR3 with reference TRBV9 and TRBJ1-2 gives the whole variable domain DSGVTQTPKHLITATGQRVTLRCSPRSGDLSVYWYQQSLDQGLQFLIQYYNGEERAKGNILERFSAQQFPDLHSELNLSSLELGDSALYFCASSVGSGVNYGYTFGSGTRLTVV.

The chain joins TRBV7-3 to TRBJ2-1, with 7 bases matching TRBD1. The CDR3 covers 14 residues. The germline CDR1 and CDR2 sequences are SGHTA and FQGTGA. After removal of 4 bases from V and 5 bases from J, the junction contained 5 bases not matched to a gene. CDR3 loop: CASSSWDSNNEQFF. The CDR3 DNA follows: TGTGCCAGCAGCTCTTGGGACAGTAACAATGAGCAGTTCTTC.

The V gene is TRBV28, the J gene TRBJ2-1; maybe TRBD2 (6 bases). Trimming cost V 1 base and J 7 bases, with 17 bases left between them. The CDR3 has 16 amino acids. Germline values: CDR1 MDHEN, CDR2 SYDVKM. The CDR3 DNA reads TGTGCCAGCAGTTTATCCGGGGACTCCTCTCGGAATGAGCAGTTCTTC. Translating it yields CASSLSGDSSRNEQFF.

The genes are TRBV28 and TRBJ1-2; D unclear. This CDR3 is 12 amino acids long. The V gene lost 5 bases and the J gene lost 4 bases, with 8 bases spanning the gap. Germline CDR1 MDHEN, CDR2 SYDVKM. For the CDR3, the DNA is TGTGCCAGCAGTGCGGAGATCTATGGCTACACCTTC. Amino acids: CASSAEIYGYTF.

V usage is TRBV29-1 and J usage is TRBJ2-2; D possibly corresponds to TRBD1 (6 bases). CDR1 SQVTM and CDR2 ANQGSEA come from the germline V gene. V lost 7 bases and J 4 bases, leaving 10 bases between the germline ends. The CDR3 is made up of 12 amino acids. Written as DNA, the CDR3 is TGCAGCGGAGTGGGGGCCACCGGGGAGCTGTTTTTT. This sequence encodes CSGVGATGELFF.

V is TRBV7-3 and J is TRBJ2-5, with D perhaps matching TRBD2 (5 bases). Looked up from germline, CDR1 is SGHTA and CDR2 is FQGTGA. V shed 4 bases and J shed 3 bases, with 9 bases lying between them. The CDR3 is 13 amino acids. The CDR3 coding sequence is TGTGCCAGCAGCTCAACCGGGAAAGAGACCCAGTACTTC. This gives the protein CASSSTGKETQYF.

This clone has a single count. Here the CDR3 DNA reads TGTGCCAGCAGTTTTTGGTCTAGCGGGGATTCAGTTGAGCAGTTCTTC. Translating gives CASSFWSSGDSVEQFF. The chain couples TRBV28 to TRBJ2-1; 9 bases are shared with TRBD2. Germline CDR1 reads MDHEN; CDR2 reads SYDVKM. V was pared by 3 bases and J by 9 bases, with 12 bases of the junction left unmatched. This CDR3 spans 16 amino acids.

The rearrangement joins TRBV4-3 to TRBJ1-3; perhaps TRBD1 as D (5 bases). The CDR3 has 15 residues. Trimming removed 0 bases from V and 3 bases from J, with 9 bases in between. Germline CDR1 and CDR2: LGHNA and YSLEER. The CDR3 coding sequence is TGCGCCAGCAGCCAAGATGGGGGGAATGGAAACACCATATATTTT. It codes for CASSQDGGNGNTIYF.

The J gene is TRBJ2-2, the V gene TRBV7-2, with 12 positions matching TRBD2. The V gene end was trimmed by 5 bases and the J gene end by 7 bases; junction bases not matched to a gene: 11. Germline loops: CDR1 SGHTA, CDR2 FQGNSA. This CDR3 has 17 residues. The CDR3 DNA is TGTGCCAGCAGCAAAGGGCCTAGCGGGGGGGCCCACGGGGAGCTGTTTTTT. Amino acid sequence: CASSKGPSGGAHGELFF.

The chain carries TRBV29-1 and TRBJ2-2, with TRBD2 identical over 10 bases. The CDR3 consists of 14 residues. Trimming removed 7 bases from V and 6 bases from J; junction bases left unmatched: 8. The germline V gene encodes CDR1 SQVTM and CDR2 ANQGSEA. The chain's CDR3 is CSAGSGGAAGELFF. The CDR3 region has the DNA TGCAGCGCCGGGAGCGGGGGGGCCGCCGGGGAGCTGTTTTTT.